This T cell receptor (beta chain) is drawn from a study of shared clonotypes between healthy human individuals. General study findings and limits: Rarefaction analysis demonstrated incomplete sorted-subset sequencing notwithstanding large depth. Sequencing depth was a factor that was expected to affect clonotype sharing among donors. Sample collection involved blood only; tissue repertoires are likely different.

CDR1 is MNHNS, CDR2 SASEGT, per germline. V was clipped by 1 base and J by 4 bases, with 5 bases between them. The CDR3 runs to 13 residues. TCRdb's copy holds only in-frame clones and misses some; the assay was immunoSEQ multiplex PCR. This sample yields 2 million or so clones, of which roughly 94% are seen a single time; about 1.1% belongs to the top ten. Naive CD8 cells comprised CD45RO-negative, CCR7-positively selected cells, excluding terminally differentiated effector memory CD45RA+ cells. Comments on this clone: The antigen is undetermined.

The material sequenced was naive CD8+ T cells sorted from blood. The chain joins TRBV6-1 to TRBJ1-3, with D unresolved. This TCR came from a man between 18 and 29 years old in good health. The DNA for the CDR3 is TGTGCCAGCAGTGAAGGGCCAGGAAACACCATATATTTT. Protein: CASSEGPGNTIYF.